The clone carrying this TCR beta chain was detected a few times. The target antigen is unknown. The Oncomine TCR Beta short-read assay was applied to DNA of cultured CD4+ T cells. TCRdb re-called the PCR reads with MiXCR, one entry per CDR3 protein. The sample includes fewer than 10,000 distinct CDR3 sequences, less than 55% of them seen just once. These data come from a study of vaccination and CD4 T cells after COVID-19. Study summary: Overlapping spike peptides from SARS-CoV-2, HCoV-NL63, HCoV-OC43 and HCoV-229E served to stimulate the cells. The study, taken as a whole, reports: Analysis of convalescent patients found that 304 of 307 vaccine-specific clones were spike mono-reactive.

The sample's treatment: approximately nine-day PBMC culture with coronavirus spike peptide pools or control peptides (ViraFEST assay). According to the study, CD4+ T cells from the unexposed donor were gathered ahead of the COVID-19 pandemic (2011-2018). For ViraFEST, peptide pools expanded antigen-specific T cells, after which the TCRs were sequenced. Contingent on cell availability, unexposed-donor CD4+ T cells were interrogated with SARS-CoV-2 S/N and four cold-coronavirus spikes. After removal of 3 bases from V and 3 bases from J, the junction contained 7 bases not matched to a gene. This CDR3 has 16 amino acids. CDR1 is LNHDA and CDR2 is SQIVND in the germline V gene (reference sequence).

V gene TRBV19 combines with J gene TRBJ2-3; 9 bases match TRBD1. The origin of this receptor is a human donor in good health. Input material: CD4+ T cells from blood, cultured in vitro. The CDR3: CASSISGTGTTDTQYF. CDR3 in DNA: TGTGCCAGTAGTATTTCCGGGACAGGGACAACAGATACGCAGTATTTT. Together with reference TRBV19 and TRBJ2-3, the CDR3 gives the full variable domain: DGGITQSPKYLFRKEGQNVTLSCEQNLNHDAMYWYRQDPGQGLRLIYYSQIVNDFQKGDIAEGYSVSREKKESFPLTVTSAQKNPTAFYLCASSISGTGTTDTQYFGPGTRLTVL.